This TCR beta chain was observed in a study of T cells in Graves' hyperthyroidism and ophthalmopathy (dated by TCRdb to between 2017 and 2020). Turning to the overall study: Peripheral blood was sampled at the time of initial diagnosis, prior to any treatment. TCR V-J signatures able to tell the groups apart were searched for in a discovery cohort of 100 patients, of whom 43 had Graves' ophthalmopathy and around 56 had stable Graves' hyperthyroidism. An independent validation cohort of under 20 hyperthyroidism patients and about 16 patients who later progressed to ophthalmopathy tested prospective prediction of ophthalmopathy. The 75 to 100 discovery patients were randomly divided into training and test sets at a 7:3 ratio. In addition, the study compared T-cell repertoires in thyroid tissue and in blood from roughly 6 Graves' hyperthyroidism patients. After sampling, hyperthyroidism patients received methimazole starting at 30 mg daily, and ophthalmopathy patients received high-dose intravenous methylprednisolone. The paper reports TCR Vbeta CDR3 sequencing of approximately 130 peripheral blood samples: some 41 ophthalmopathy, under 85 hyperthyroidism and 17 progressor patients.

In the ophthalmopathy patients, disease was moderately to severely active, with a Clinical Activity Score of 3 or more, a NOSPECS grade of 4 or more, and a duration of less than 3 months. Patients with uncontrolled infections, other autoimmune diseases, pregnancy or lactation were excluded. Diagnoses were based on clinical symptoms, serum thyroxine and TRAb, thyroid ultrasound and orbital computed tomography. PBMCs were separated from 10 ml of fresh peripheral blood using Ficoll-Paque density gradient centrifugation. Trizol reagent was used to extract total RNA, and RNA quality was then checked on an Agilent 2100 Bioanalyzer. TCR beta CDR3 regions were amplified from RNA transcripts. For the first round of RT-PCR on the TCR CDR3, the HTBI primer set was used together with the Qiagen OneStep RT-PCR kit. Libraries were constructed in a second round of multiplex PCR, after which size selection and purification were performed. Sequencing of the libraries was done on an Illumina HiSeq2000 using paired-end 100 bp reads. The original pipeline was this. SOAPnuke was used to process the raw data, removing reads that contained adapters or uncalled bases, had a mean Phred below 15, or lacked an exact match to the constant primer or identifier. COPE v1.2.5 was used to merge high-quality paired reads, and clonotypes were defined as unique nucleotide sequences. MiTCR v1.1 was used to align the clonotypes against IMGT TRBV, TRBD and TRBJ reference segments. Only V-J combinations with frequency above 0.0001, covering 98% to 99.2% of repertoires, were analysed. A TCS score was defined as the ratio of F50 (clonal expansion) to E x V (chaos), with BLOSUM62-based TCRdist applied between CDR3 peptides within each V-J. Welch's t-statistics and random forest reduced fewer than 600 V-J features to fewer than 15, which were used in a naive Bayes classifier (R e1071). TCRdb reprocessing: public reads trimmed at Q25 with fastp, clones called with MiXCR, in-frame beta chains kept. Here each entry gathers all rows of one CDR3 protein and keeps the most common genes and DNA. The V and J calls shown here were made by TCRdb, not taken from the authors' results. This sample is represented by 550,000 to 600,000 distinct CDR3 sequences; 12% to 15% of them were singletons. The ten largest clones represent roughly 7% of the sample.

The study at large found these results: In cross-validation, a model built on a 13 V-J signature told ophthalmopathy apart from stable hyperthyroidism with under 90% sensitivity and 81% to 82% specificity, and in testing the same model reached 80%/75%. Sample size was not statistically predetermined, and investigators were not blinded to group allocation. Most expanded thyroid clonotypes (frequency above 0.001) were also detected in blood, a finding suggesting that blood repertoires may reflect thyroid immune responses. In validation, the model predicted progression to ophthalmopathy with approximately 70% sensitivity and over 72% specificity, a median of 6.5 months before onset.

In this sample, this clonotype turned up many times. It has no known antigen specificity. Base qualities were left out, and no much larger clone turns up one base away. The sequence was obtained from a woman aged 18-29 years with Graves' ophthalmopathy. The sequencing input was blood.

The CDR3 region reads CASSNNRDQPQHF. The nucleotides read TGTGCCAGCAGTAATAACAGGGATCAGCCCCAGCATTTT. The sequence links TRBV12-3 or TRBV12-4 to TRBJ1-5; perhaps TRBD1 is the D gene, with 6 bases matching. V loses 5 bases, J loses 5 bases, and the germline ends lie 10 bases apart. The CDR3 numbers 13 residues from cysteine through phenylalanine. The CDR3 DNA has 39 bases and is translated from base 1.